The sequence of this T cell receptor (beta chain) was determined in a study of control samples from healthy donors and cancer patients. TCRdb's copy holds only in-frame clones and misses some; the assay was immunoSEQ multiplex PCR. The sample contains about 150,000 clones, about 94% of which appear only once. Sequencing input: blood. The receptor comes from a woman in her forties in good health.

The CDR3 spells CASRPDWPENYGYTF. The CDR3 nucleotides are TGTGCCAGTCGACCTGACTGGCCTGAAAACTATGGCTACACCTTC. The chain uses TRBV19 and TRBJ1-2, with D unclear. The CDR3 is 15 residues long. V was cut by 8 bases and J by 2 bases, with 18 bases left in between. The germline CDR1 and CDR2 sequences are LNHDA and SQIVND (reference sequence).